This T cell receptor (beta chain) was recorded in a study of T cell clones after liver transplantation. Study as a whole: At least one year of complete immunosuppression withdrawal without enzymes over twice normal defined tolerance. Whole-study findings and limits: The donor-reactive repertoire was only partly measurable in a couple of subjects, lacking donor cells. Rather than being deleted, graft donor-reactive T cells may have moved into the graft.

In its sample, this clone was seen once. Its antigen remains unidentified. Clones were read by immunoSEQ multiplex PCR, and TCRdb kept only the in-frame ones, dropping some. The sample holds roughly 67,000 clones; 80% to 95% are singletons and the top ten take less than 1%. This CDR3 contains 12 residues. The germline V and J ends were trimmed by 3 bases and 4 bases, with 9 bases remaining between them. Germline V lookup: CDR1 SQVTM, CDR2 ANQGSEA. This chain connects TRBV29-1 to TRBJ2-5, with D possibly being TRBD2 (7 bases). The origin of this receptor is a human patient who received a liver transplant. Some of these T cells may belong to the graft donor. This specimen consisted of CD4+ T cells from blood, obtained approximately 26 months after liver transplant. The CDR3, as DNA: TGCAGCGTTGACGGGGGGCGAGAGACCCAGTACTTC. It codes for CSVDGGRETQYF.